One and the same sample provided the 16 T cell receptor beta chains below, sequenced in a study of graft-versus-host responses after intestinal transplantation. Antigens for these TCRs are unknown. TCRdb keeps only in-frame clones here, not all; method: immunoSEQ multiplex PCR. The sample shows some 120,000 clones, roughly 92% of them seen only once. The material sequenced was unstimulated CD4+ T cells sorted from spleen or lymph node cells, taken before transplant. Receptors originate from a human donor who was the organ donor for an intestinal transplant.

This clone came up once. The V and J genes are TRBV5-4 and TRBJ1-4; 11 nucleotides line up with TRBD1. The CDR3 contains 16 residues. The trim removed 4 bases at V and 0 bases at J, leaving 2 bases unmatched. The V gene's germline CDR1 is SGHNT and CDR2 YYREEE (reference sequence). The CDR3 bases are TGTGCCAGCAGCACGGGACAGGGGGCAACTAATGAAAAACTGTTTTTT. It is translated as CASSTGQGATNEKLFF.

The chain carries TRBV25-1 and TRBJ2-3; 9 positions match TRBD2. The germline gives CDR1 MGHDK, CDR2 SYGVNS. The CDR3 loop spans 15 amino acids. V gave up 3 bases and J gave up 4 bases; unmatched junction bases: 5. The CDR3 sequence: CASSDSAGGPDTQYF. The CDR3 nucleotides read TGTGCCAGCAGTGACTCGGCGGGAGGGCCAGATACGCAGTATTTT.

This rearrangement joins TRBV6-9 to TRBJ1-2; D unresolved. Germline CDR1 reads MNHGY; CDR2 reads SVAAGI. This CDR3 contains 11 residues. V was pared by 2 bases and J by 4 bases, with 2 bases between. The CDR3 loop reads CASSYTYGYTF. CDR3 nucleotides: TGTGCCAGCAGTTATACCTATGGCTACACCTTC.

Notes on this clone: Additional DNA sequences in this sample encode the identical CDR3. This chain connects TRBV5-1 to TRBJ2-5; 9 nucleotides align to TRBD1. Losses at the gene ends were 2 bases for V and 4 bases for J; bases not matched to a gene: 0. Germline CDR1 SGHRS, CDR2 YFSETQ. There are 13 residues in the CDR3. The CDR3: CASSLQGAETQYF. The CDR3 DNA follows: TGCGCCAGCAGCTTACAGGGGGCAGAGACCCAGTACTTC.

The chain uses TRBV6-1 and TRBJ2-7; the match to TRBD1 covers 11 bases. The CDR3 extends over 16 amino acids. Germline V gene lookup returns CDR1 MNHNS and CDR2 SASEGT. The J segment lost 0 bases and the V segment lost 3 bases, leaving 4 bases of the junction unmatched. CDR3 nucleotides: TGTGCCAGCAGTGAGCCCGGGACAGGGGGCTCCTACGAGCAGTACTTC. Protein sequence: CASSEPGTGGSYEQYF.

The rearrangement links TRBV6-6 to TRBJ1-2; D uncertain. Germline V gene lookup returns CDR1 MNHNY and CDR2 SVGAGI (reference sequence). Deletions cut 5 bases from V and 2 bases from J, with 3 bases between. The CDR3 loop spans 11 amino acids. CDR3 loop: CASSRNYGYTF. CDR3 DNA sequence: TGTGCCAGCAGTCGCAACTATGGCTACACCTTC.

The CDR3 sequence is CASSQDRGTGSYNEQFF. The CDR3 DNA sequence: TGCGCCAGCAGCCAAGATAGGGGGACAGGATCCTACAATGAGCAGTTCTTC. This chain links TRBV4-1 with TRBJ2-1; the match to TRBD1 covers 8 bases. The V gene's germline CDR1 is MGHRA and CDR2 YSYEKL. Losses at the gene ends were 0 bases for V and 1 base for J; bases not matched to a gene: 5. This CDR3 spans 17 amino acids.

The chain links TRBV4-2 to TRBJ1-1; the D is unclear. The CDR3 is 15 residues long. V was clipped by 0 bases and J by 2 bases, with 10 bases between them. Germline CDR1 and CDR2: LGHNA and YNFKEQ. Here the CDR3 reads CASSQEIQTNTEAFF. The CDR3, as DNA: TGTGCCAGCAGCCAAGAAATACAGACCAACACTGAAGCTTTCTTT.

The J gene is TRBJ2-1, the V gene TRBV27; perhaps TRBD1 as D (6 bases). The CDR3 sequence is 15 residues long. Looked up from germline, CDR1 is MNHEY and CDR2 is SMNVEV (reference sequence). Trimming stripped 3 bases from V and 4 bases from J, with 13 bases between. The CDR3 region is CASSFGRGLYNEQFF. The CDR3 coding sequence is TGTGCCAGCAGTTTTGGCAGGGGATTATACAATGAGCAGTTCTTC.

The chain links TRBV18 to TRBJ2-3, with unresolved D. Trimming shortened V by 3 bases and J by 6 bases, and 4 bases separated the two germline ends. Germline CDR1 is KGHSH and CDR2 is LQKENI. The CDR3 is made up of 11 amino acids. The CDR3 loop reads CASSPGDTQYF. CDR3 DNA: TGTGCCAGCTCACCGGGGGATACGCAGTATTTT.

J is TRBJ2-1 and V is TRBV11-2; maybe TRBD1 (6 bases). CDR1 is SGHAT, CDR2 FQNNGV, per germline. Trimming took 5 bases from V and 6 from J, leaving 14 bases between them. The CDR3 is made up of 14 amino acids. CDR3 nucleotides: TGTGCCAGCAGCCCCTCGACAGGCTTCAATGAGCAGTTCTTC. Its translation is CASSPSTGFNEQFF.

This chain uses TRBV4-1 with TRBJ1-2; the D gene is possibly TRBD1 (5 bases). This CDR3 spans 14 amino acids. CDR1 is MGHRA, CDR2 YSYEKL, per germline. With 4 bases removed from V and 8 bases from J, the gap between germline ends came to 17 bases. Here the CDR3 reads CASSREQVGRGYTF. CDR3 coding DNA: TGCGCCAGCAGCCGGGAACAGGTGGGAAGGGGCTACACCTTC.

The V gene is TRBV6-1, the J gene TRBJ1-4, with D possibly matching TRBD1 (5 bases). The CDR3 has 14 amino acids. Germline CDR1 MNHNS, CDR2 SASEGT. V was pared by 4 bases and J by 0 bases, with 6 bases between. CDR3 protein: CASSVGPTNEKLFF. The CDR3 nucleotides read TGTGCCAGCAGTGTGGGGCCAACTAATGAAAAACTGTTTTTT.

CDR3 in DNA: TGTGCCAGCAGATTAGGGGGTCGAACCTATGGCTACACCTTC. Translation gives CASRLGGRTYGYTF. The V and J genes are TRBV28 and TRBJ1-2; possible D gene TRBD1, 6 bases. The CDR3 is made up of 14 amino acids. Trimming stripped 6 bases from V and 4 bases from J, with 15 bases between. CDR1 MDHEN and CDR2 SYDVKM come from the germline V gene.

This clone was counted between two and nine times. The chain employs TRBV5-4 and TRBJ1-2; no firm D call. V dropped 5 bases and J dropped 4 bases, with 12 bases sitting between them. Germline CDR1 reads SGHNT; CDR2 reads YYREEE (reference sequence). The CDR3 runs to 13 residues. The CDR3 reads CASREAGSYGYTF. CDR3 DNA sequence: TGTGCCAGCAGAGAGGCAGGTAGCTATGGCTACACCTTC. Filled out from reference TRBV5-4 and TRBJ1-2, the complete variable domain reads ETGVTQSPTHLIKTRGQQVTLRCSSQSGHNTVSWYQQALGQGPQFIFQYYREEENGRGNFPPRFSGLQFPNYSSELNVNALELDDSALYLCASREAGSYGYTFGSGTRLTVV.

V gene TRBV6-6 combines with J gene TRBJ1-2, with no clear D. The V end was cut by 0 bases, the J end by 2 bases, with 10 bases between. The CDR3 contains 15 residues. CDR1 is MNHNY, CDR2 SVGAGI, per germline (reference sequence). DNA of the CDR3: TGTGCCAGCAGTTACTCGGACGAAGGGAACTATGGCTACACCTTC. As protein: CASSYSDEGNYGYTF.